The 2 T cell receptor beta chains given below trace back to one sample, sequenced in a study of blood T cells in healthy people across ages. A sample-barcoded 5' primer and a J-beta primer mix were used in a second PCR of roughly 6 to 12 cycles. TCRdb re-called the 5' RACE reads with MiXCR, one entry per CDR3 protein. This table has roughly 1,500,000 distinct CDR3 sequences, 42% appearing once. The sequencing input was blood. The source of these receptors is a young woman in good health.

This chain joins TRBV28 and TRBJ2-1; 8 bases line up with TRBD2. The V gene's germline CDR1 is MDHEN and CDR2 SYDVKM. The CDR3 extends over 16 amino acids. Trimming removed 4 bases from V and 6 bases from J; junction bases left unmatched: 11. The DNA for the CDR3 is TGTGCCAGCAGTTACCCCAGGAGCGGGACTAGCAATGAGCAGTTCTTC. It specifies CASSYPRSGTSNEQFF. Full variable domain (remainder filled in from reference TRBV28 and TRBJ2-1): DVKVTQSSRYLVKRTGEKVFLECVQDMDHENMFWYRQDPGLGLRLIYFSYDVKMKEKGDIPEGYSVSREKKERFSLILESASTNQTSMYLCASSYPRSGTSNEQFFGPGTRLTVL.

This chain links TRBV2 with TRBJ1-2; 8 nucleotides line up with TRBD1. V shed 6 bases, J shed 7 bases, and the junction held 19 bases outside the gene matches. The germline V gene encodes CDR1 SNHLY and CDR2 FYNNEI. The CDR3 contains 17 residues. CDR3 coding DNA: TGTGCCAGCAGCTCCGGGACAGGAGCACTTTATGAGGGTGGCTACACCTTC. Amino acid sequence: CASSSGTGALYEGGYTF.